This T cell receptor beta chain was profiled in a study of blood T cell repertoires in COVID-19. Method: immunoSEQ multiplex PCR; TCRdb's copy keeps in-frame clones and lacks some. The sample lists 70,000 to 95,000 clones, 89% occurring once. This CDR3 spans 14 amino acids. The germline gives CDR1 SQVTM, CDR2 ANQGSEA. The germline V and J ends were trimmed by 4 bases and 3 bases, with 14 bases remaining between them. The chain joins TRBV29-1 to TRBJ2-3, with D perhaps matching TRBD1 (5 bases). The sequenced sample was peripheral blood. The sequence came from a man aged 50 or older with COVID-19, enrolled during active disease. The CDR3 DNA reads as TGCAGCGTTGGTTCTACTCCAGGGACAGATACGCAGTATTTT. Translation: CSVGSTPGTDTQYF.